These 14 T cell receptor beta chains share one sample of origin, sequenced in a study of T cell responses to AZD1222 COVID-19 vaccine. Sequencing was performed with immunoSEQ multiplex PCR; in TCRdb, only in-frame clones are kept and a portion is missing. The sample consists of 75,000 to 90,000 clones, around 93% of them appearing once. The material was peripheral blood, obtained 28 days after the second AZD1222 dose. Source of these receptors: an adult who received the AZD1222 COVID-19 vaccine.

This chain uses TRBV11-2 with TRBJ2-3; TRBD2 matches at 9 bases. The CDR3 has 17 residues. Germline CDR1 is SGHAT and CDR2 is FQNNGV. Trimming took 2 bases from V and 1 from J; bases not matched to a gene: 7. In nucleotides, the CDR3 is TGTGCCAGCAGCTTATCCCCCAGGACTAGCGGCACAGATACGCAGTATTTT. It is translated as CASSLSPRTSGTDTQYF. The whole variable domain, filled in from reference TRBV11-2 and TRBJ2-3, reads EAGVAQSPRYKIIEKRQSVAFWCNPISGHATLYWYQQILGQGPKLLIQFQNNGVVDDSQLPKDRFSAERLKGVDSTLKIQPAKLEDSAVYLCASSLSPRTSGTDTQYFGPGTRLTVL.

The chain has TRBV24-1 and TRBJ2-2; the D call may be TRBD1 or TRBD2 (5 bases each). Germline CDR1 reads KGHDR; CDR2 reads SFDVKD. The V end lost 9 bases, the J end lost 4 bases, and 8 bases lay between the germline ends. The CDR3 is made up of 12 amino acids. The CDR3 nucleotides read TGTGCCACCCGAGGGGCCACCGGGGAGCTGTTTTTT. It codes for CATRGATGELFF.

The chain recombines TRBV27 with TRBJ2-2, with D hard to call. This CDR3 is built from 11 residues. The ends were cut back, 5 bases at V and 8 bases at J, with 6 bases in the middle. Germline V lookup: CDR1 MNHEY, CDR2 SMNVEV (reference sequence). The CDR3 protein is CASSTRGELFF. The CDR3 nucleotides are TGTGCCAGCAGTACTCGAGGGGAGCTGTTTTTT.

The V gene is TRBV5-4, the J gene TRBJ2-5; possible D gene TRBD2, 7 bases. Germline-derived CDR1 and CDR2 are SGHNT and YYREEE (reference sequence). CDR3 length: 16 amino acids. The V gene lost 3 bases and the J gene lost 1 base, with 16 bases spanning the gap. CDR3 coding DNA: TGTGCCAGCAGCTCGCTAGCGAGGGGGGGCCAAGAGACCCAGTACTTC. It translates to CASSSLARGGQETQYF.

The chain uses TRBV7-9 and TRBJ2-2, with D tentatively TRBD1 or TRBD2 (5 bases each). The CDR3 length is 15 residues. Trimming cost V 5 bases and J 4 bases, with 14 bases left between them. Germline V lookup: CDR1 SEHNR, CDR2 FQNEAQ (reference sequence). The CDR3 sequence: CASSDWGIGTGELFF. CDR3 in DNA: TGTGCCAGCAGCGACTGGGGGATTGGCACCGGGGAGCTGTTTTTT.

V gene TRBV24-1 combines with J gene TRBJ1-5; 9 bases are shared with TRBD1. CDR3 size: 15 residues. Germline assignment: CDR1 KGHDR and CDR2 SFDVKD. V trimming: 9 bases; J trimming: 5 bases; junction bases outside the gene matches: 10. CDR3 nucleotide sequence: TGTGCCACCGGCCAGGGACAGGGCCGGGATCAGCCCCAGCATTTT. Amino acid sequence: CATGQGQGRDQPQHF.

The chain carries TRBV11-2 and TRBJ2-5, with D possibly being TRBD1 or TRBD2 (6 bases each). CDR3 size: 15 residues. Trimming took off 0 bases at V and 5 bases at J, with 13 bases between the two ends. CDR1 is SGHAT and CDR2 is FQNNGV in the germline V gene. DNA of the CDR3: TGTGCCAGCAGCTTAGAACTGGAGGGGGGTGAGACCCAGTACTTC. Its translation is CASSLELEGGETQYF.

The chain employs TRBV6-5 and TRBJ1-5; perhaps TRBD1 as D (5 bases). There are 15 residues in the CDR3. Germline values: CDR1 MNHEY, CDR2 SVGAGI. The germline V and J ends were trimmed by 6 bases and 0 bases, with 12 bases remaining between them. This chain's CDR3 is CASSPTGASNQPQHF. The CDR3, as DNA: TGTGCCAGCAGCCCAACAGGCGCTAGCAATCAGCCCCAGCATTTT.

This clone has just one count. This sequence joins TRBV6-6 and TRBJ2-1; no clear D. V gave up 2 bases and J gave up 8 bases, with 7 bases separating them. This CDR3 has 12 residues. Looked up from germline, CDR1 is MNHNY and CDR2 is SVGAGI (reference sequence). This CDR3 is CASSYTKDEQFF. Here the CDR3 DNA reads TGTGCCAGCAGTTACACCAAGGATGAGCAGTTCTTC.

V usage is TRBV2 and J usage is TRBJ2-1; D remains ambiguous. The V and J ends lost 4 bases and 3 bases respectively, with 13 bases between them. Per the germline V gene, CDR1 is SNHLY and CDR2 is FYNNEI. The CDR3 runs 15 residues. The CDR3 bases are TGTGCCAGCAGTGTGGATGACGGCGGCTACAATGAGCAGTTCTTC. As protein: CASSVDDGGYNEQFF.

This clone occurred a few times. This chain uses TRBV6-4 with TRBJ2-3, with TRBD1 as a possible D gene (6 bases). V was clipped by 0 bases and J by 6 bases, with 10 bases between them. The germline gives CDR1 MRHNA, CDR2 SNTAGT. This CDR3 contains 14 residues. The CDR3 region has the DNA TGTGCCAGCAGTGACTCGGACAGTCTCGATACGCAGTATTTT. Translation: CASSDSDSLDTQYF.

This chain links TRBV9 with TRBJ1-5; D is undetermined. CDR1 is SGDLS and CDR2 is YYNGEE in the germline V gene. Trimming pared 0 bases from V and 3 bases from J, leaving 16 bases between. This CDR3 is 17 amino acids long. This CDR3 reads CASSVDRDEGYNQPQHF. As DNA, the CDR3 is TGTGCCAGCAGCGTAGATCGGGATGAGGGATACAATCAGCCCCAGCATTTT.

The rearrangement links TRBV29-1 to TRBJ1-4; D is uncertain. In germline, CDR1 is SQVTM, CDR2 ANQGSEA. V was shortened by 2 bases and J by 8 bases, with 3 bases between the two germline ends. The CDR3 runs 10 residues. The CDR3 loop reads CSVELEKLFF. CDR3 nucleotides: TGCAGCGTTGAATTAGAAAAACTGTTTTTT.

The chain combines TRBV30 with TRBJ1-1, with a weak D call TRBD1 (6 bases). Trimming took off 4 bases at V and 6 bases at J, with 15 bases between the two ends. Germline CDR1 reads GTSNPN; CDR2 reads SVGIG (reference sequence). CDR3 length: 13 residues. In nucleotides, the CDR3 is TGTGCCTGGAAATGGGGGCGGAGGGCTGAAGCTTTCTTT. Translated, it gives CAWKWGRRAEAFF. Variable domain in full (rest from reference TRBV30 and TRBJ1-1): SQTIHQWPATLVQPVGSPLSLECTVEGTSNPNLYWYRQAAGRGLQLLFYSVGIGQISSEVPQNLSASRPQDRQFILSSKKLLLSDSGFYLCAWKWGRRAEAFFGQGTRLTVV.